This TCR beta chain was retrieved from a study of blood T cell repertoires in COVID-19. Clinical history as reported by participants underpinned cohort assignment. Germline CDR1 reads KGHSH; CDR2 reads LQKENI. This CDR3 has 15 amino acids. Between the trimmed V and J ends, which lost 3 bases and 1 base, there was a span of 12 bases. Concerning this clone itself: The sample carries other DNA sequences with the same CDR3.

In the study's own analysis: Estimation of nucleated cell counts was performed using reference gene primer amplification. Clones were read by immunoSEQ multiplex PCR, and TCRdb kept only the in-frame ones, dropping some. That table furnishes V, J and clone size, whereas the DNA furnished D and trimming. The sample holds about 210,000 clones, about 86% seen once. The chain links TRBV18 to TRBJ2-5; tentatively, D is TRBD1 (6 bases). The TCR originated in a woman aged 45-59 years with acute COVID-19. Sample: PBMCs or T cells enriched from blood (not recorded which). The CDR3 here is CASSPSWGPQETQYF. The CDR3 nucleotides are TGTGCCAGCTCACCTAGCTGGGGGCCCCAAGAGACCCAGTACTTC.